This T cell receptor (beta chain) emerged from a study of blood T cells in healthy people across ages (dated by TCRdb to between 2015 and 2017). Background for the entire study: In model experiments, template switching captured roughly one uniquely barcoded TCR beta cDNA molecule for every two T cells. Using deep sequencing normalized with unique cDNA molecular identifiers, the study measured how TCR beta repertoire diversity changes with age. The donors were split into four age groups: young (average around 16 years), middle-aged (roughly 39), aged (62) and long-lived (82). To avoid experimental bias, donors of different ages were randomly spread across the sequencing lanes. For two donors (one aged 18 to 29 and one aged 80 or older), the study analyzed two additional independent replicas of 1 million unique cDNA reads from the same blood draw.

Results and caveats for the whole study, not just this receptor: There was a strong correlation between observed TCR beta diversity and the percentage of naive T cells measured by flow cytometry. As age increased, observed TCR beta diversity per million T cells dropped in a roughly linear way, and a significant reduction was already evident by age about 40. Because profiling used bulk unsorted PBMCs, naive and antigen-experienced compartments could not be compared conclusively. The CMV infection status of donors was not known, potentially confounding age-related changes in expanded clonotypes. Total diversity estimates from one million sequenced T cells were considered lower bounds and underestimates. Compared with the aged group, the long-lived group had more naive CD4+ T cells, fewer expanded clones and increased TCR diversity, a pattern suggesting age selection.

The approximately 39 donors, aged roughly 6 to 95 years, were systemically healthy Caucasian individuals from Russia. Each donor gave 8 to 10 milliliters of peripheral blood, collected into EDTA-treated Vacutainer tubes. PBMCs were isolated by Ficoll-Paque density-gradient centrifugation, with at least 6 million obtained per sample. Trizol reagent was used to extract total RNA from the PBMCs, yielding at least 5.5 micrograms per sample. Naive CD45RAhigh/CD27high T cell percentages were measured by flow cytometry on a PBMC aliquot from every donor. Library generation was performed with 5' RACE. A second PCR of roughly 7 to 11 cycles was performed with a sample-barcoded 5' primer and a J-beta primer mix. A unique molecular identifier was introduced onto each TCR beta cDNA molecule by a template-switch 5' adaptor carrying 12 random nucleotides. At least 2.5 million CDR3-containing paired-end reads were obtained from each sample. The Mint cDNA synthesis kit, primed by a TRBC-specific oligonucleotide, was used to synthesize first-strand cDNA from all RNA. All cDNA was treated with uracil-DNA glycosylase and then went through a first 18-cycle PCR with the universal primers M1SS and BC2_uni_R. The study's processing was this. Each sample was normalized by randomly selecting 1 million high-quality reads, each carrying a distinct molecular identifier. Instead of being binned into consensus sequences, reads with shared molecular identifiers were discarded. MiTCR, set to a Q25 quality threshold and the strictest error-elimination algorithm, was used for CDR3 identification, clonotype clustering and error correction. A nonparametric unseen species model with Euler transformation was used to estimate a lower bound on total TCR beta diversity. TCRdb reprocessed the public reads (quality trimming at Q25 with fastp, clone calling with MiXCR) and kept in-frame beta chains. For every CDR3 protein sequence, its rows merge into one entry that carries the most common genes and DNA. TCRdb assigned the V and J calls; the authors' analysis was not used. Within this sample are 1.8 million or so distinct CDR3 sequences, with about two fifths of them counted one time only. Around 23% of the sample goes to the ten largest clones.

As for this clonotype: The antigen it recognizes is unknown. Per-base qualities were not stored, and no clone one base away is much larger.

V loses 4 bases, J loses 0 bases, and the germline ends lie 10 bases apart. In the germline V gene, CDR1 corresponds to SGHTA and CDR2 to FQGNSA. The CDR3 starts with the cysteine, ends with the phenylalanine, and has 14 residues. Just the 42-base CDR3 DNA is kept, in frame starting at base 1. The sequenced sample consisted of blood. The V and J segments used are TRBV7-2 and TRBJ2-7; the D gene is unclear. The clonotype was recovered from a human donor in good health. The nucleotide sequence reads TGTGCCAGCAGCTACACGTCCGCCTCCTACGAGCAGTACTTC. The resulting protein is CASSYTSASYEQYF.